These T cell receptor beta chains were read from a single sample in a study of T cell responses to AZD1222 COVID-19 vaccine. TCRdb keeps only in-frame clones here, not all; method: immunoSEQ multiplex PCR. The repertoire consists of roughly 150,000 clones, with 90% occurring once and the leading ten covering 1.8%. Here the sequenced sample was peripheral blood, taken on day 0 of AZD1222 vaccination. The source is an adult in good health. The CDR3 runs from the conserved cysteine through the conserved F or W. The order of the fields is J gene, clone size, D gene, V gene, CDR3 protein, CDR3 DNA. A D gene is named only where the DNA matches it firmly. The listing skips clone size in some rows; elsewhere it reads once, few, many or a size class.

TRBJ1-4,.,.,TRBV10-3,CAISDRVRPEKLFF,TGTGCCATCAGTGACCGAGTCCGTCCCGAAAAACTGTTTTTT
TRBJ2-1,.,.,TRBV27,CASSFLSLVEEQFF,TGTGCCAGCAGTTTTCTGTCTCTAGTCGAGGAGCAGTTCTTC
TRBJ1-3,.,.,TRBV6-2/TRBV6-3,CASCRAVSSGNTIYF,TGTGCCAGCTGCCGGGCGGTTAGCTCTGGAAACACCATATATTTT
TRBJ2-1,.,TRBD2,TRBV7-2,CASSPRGRVYNEQFF,TGTGCCAGCAGCCCACGCGGGAGGGTATACAATGAGCAGTTCTTC
TRBJ1-4,.,.,TRBV3-1/TRBV3-2,CASSPRGGLDEKLFF,TGTGCCAGCAGCCCACGAGGTGGGTTGGATGAAAAACTGTTTTTT
TRBJ2-7,.,.,TRBV7-2,CASSLATGYEQYF,TGTGCCAGCAGCTTAGCGACGGGCTACGAGCAGTACTTC
TRBJ1-3,.,.,TRBV28,CASSPWDPPIVTIYF,TGTGCCAGCAGCCCATGGGACCCTCCTATAGTCACCATATATTTT
TRBJ2-7,.,.,TRBV27,CASSLRPGAYEQYF,TGTGCCAGCAGTTTACGACCGGGAGCCTACGAGCAGTACTTC
TRBJ1-5,.,.,TRBV2,CASSETGGQPQHF,TGTGCCAGCAGTGAGACGGGAGGTCAGCCCCAGCATTTT
TRBJ1-2,.,.,TRBV4-2,CASSQVFRAYGYTF,TGTGCCAGCAGCCAAGTTTTTCGGGCGTATGGCTACACCTTC
TRBJ1-6,.,TRBD1,TRBV4-1,CASSQRTGASPLHF,TGCGCCAGCAGCCAACGGACAGGAGCCTCACCCCTCCACTTT
TRBJ2-5,.,TRBD1,TRBV6-1,CASSENRGFVETQYF,TGTGCCAGCAGTGAAAACAGGGGATTCGTCGAGACCCAGTACTTC
TRBJ2-3,.,.,TRBV7-3,CASSAQDRLEEKDGGTQYF,TGTGCCAGCAGCGCCCAAGACAGACTAGAAGAGAAAGATGGTGGTACGCAGTATTTT
TRBJ2-4,.,TRBD2,TRBV6-2/TRBV6-3,CASSYPSGVAKNIQYF,TGTGCCAGCAGTTACCCTAGCGGGGTAGCCAAAAACATTCAGTACTTC
TRBJ2-7,.,TRBD1,TRBV28,CASTPTGSFYEQYF,TGTGCCAGCACCCCGACAGGGAGCTTCTACGAGCAGTACTTC
TRBJ1-2,.,.,TRBV4-3,CASSQGERAVGYTF,TGCGCCAGCAGCCAAGGGGAACGGGCGGTAGGCTACACCTTC
TRBJ2-3,.,.,TRBV5-1,CASSLAGPTDTQYF,TGCGCCAGCAGCTTGGCAGGCCCCACAGATACGCAGTATTTT
TRBJ2-2,.,.,TRBV6-1,CASSEIRPWHLAGTGELFF,TGTGCCAGCAGTGAAATTAGGCCCTGGCACCTAGCAGGCACCGGGGAGCTGTTTTTT
TRBJ2-5,.,TRBD1,TRBV6-5,CASSSGQGAETQYF,TGTGCCAGCAGTTCCGGACAGGGGGCAGAGACCCAGTACTTC
TRBJ1-1,.,.,TRBV12-3/TRBV12-4,CASTPGNTEAFF,TGTGCCAGCACCCCAGGGAACACTGAAGCTTTCTTT
TRBJ2-3,.,TRBD2,TRBV30,CAWTSGIEGTDTQYF,TGTGCCTGGACTAGCGGGATTGAGGGCACAGATACGCAGTATTTT
TRBJ2-1,.,.,TRBV5-6,CASSFVTLGNEQFF,TGTGCCAGCAGCTTCGTGACCCTGGGGAATGAGCAGTTCTTC
TRBJ1-5,.,TRBD1,TRBV20-1,CSASHGTAGRGGNQPQHF,TGCAGTGCTAGTCATGGGACAGCGGGCAGGGGAGGCAATCAGCCCCAGCATTTT
TRBJ2-2,many,TRBD2,TRBV6-6,CASSSGTSETGELFF,TGTGCCAGCAGTTCCGGGACTAGCGAGACCGGGGAGCTGTTTTTT
TRBJ1-1,.,.,TRBV7-9,CASGPRGTGNTEAFF,TGTGCCAGCGGCCCAAGGGGGACGGGGAACACTGAAGCTTTCTTT
TRBJ1-4,.,TRBD1,TRBV9,CASSPDPGQGRFLGEKLFF,TGTGCCAGCAGCCCCGACCCGGGACAGGGAAGGTTTTTGGGTGAAAAACTGTTTTTT
TRBJ1-5,.,.,TRBV7-6,CASSLTEGAYQPQHF,TGTGCCAGCAGCTTAACAGAAGGGGCTTATCAGCCCCAGCATTTT
TRBJ2-1,.,TRBD2,TRBV9,CASSVELAGYNEQFF,TGTGCCAGCAGCGTAGAACTAGCGGGGTACAATGAGCAGTTCTTC
TRBJ1-6,once,.,TRBV7-9,CASSSLQQGNSPLHF,TGTGCCAGCAGCTCCCTCCAACAGGGCAATTCACCCCTCCACTTT
TRBJ1-6,.,.,TRBV5-6,CASSLGRLQNNSPLHF,TGTGCCAGCAGCTTGGGGAGGCTTCAAAATAATTCACCCCTCCACTTT
TRBJ2-2,.,.,TRBV28,CASSQPPNTGELFF,TGTGCCAGCAGCCAGCCACCGAACACCGGGGAGCTGTTTTTT
TRBJ1-1,.,TRBD1,TRBV27,CASSLDRGAMNTEAFF,TGTGCCAGCAGTTTAGACAGGGGGGCAATGAACACTGAAGCTTTCTTT
TRBJ2-1,.,TRBD1,TRBV9,CASSPPGQSMFDEQFF,TGTGCCAGTAGCCCACCGGGACAGTCGATGTTCGATGAGCAGTTCTTC
TRBJ2-7,.,.,TRBV7-8,CASSRLQGDEQYF,TGTGCCAGCAGCCGCCTCCAGGGTGACGAGCAGTACTTC
TRBJ2-2,.,.,TRBV18,CASSPPARGNTGELFF,TGTGCCAGCTCACCACCGGCCAGGGGGAACACCGGGGAGCTGTTTTTT
TRBJ2-1,.,.,TRBV19,CASSMSNRDWRGNEQFF,TGTGCCAGTAGTATGTCAAACCGGGACTGGCGGGGCAATGAGCAGTTCTTC
TRBJ2-3,.,.,TRBV4-3,CASSQDPRGGRGRTDTQYF,TGCGCCAGCAGCCAAGATCCCCGTGGGGGGCGGGGCCGCACAGATACGCAGTATTTT
TRBJ1-5,once,TRBD1,TRBV30,CAWSDGQGDQPQHF,TGTGCCTGGAGTGACGGACAGGGCGATCAGCCCCAGCATTTT
TRBJ2-1,.,TRBD2,TRBV27,CASTKAGIAYNEQFF,TGTGCCAGCACTAAAGCGGGAATAGCCTACAATGAGCAGTTCTTC